This TCR beta chain stems from a study of blood T cell repertoires in COVID-19 (dated by TCRdb to 2018 to 2021). With regard to the full study: The collaborator samples originated in the United States, Italy and Spain and spanned the acute and convalescent phases of COVID-19. The material from the prospective study consisted of cDNA or gDNA derived from T cells, B-cell-depleted T cells, or PBMCs. Deeply sampled blood TCRbeta repertoires from subjects exposed to, actively infected with, or recovered from COVID-19 were included in the dataset. The repertoires were made available in a free public database intended to serve as a resource for research on the immune response to SARS-CoV-2. The samples were drawn from two sources: the first 160 participants of the ongoing ImmuneRACE study, and 950 to 1,500 subjects contributed by 6 global collaborators. Nearly every sample came with metadata listing a de-identified subject ID, COVID-19 status, age in years and sex. HLA class I and class II types, where available, came from metadata supplied by the sample provider rather than from assay-based typing. The research as a whole found: The amount of clinical and demographic metadata varied by source and participant and was provided uncurated.

The collaborating institutions used their own protocols to collect whole blood in K2EDTA tubes. Collaborator samples were shipped for TCRbeta analysis as frozen whole blood, isolated PBMCs, or DNA extracted from either sample type. Regarding this clone: The antigen it recognizes is unknown. No base-level quality is on record; no much larger clone is a single base apart.

TCRbeta CDR3 regions were amplified from genomic DNA by means of the immunoSEQ Assay, a bias-controlled multiplex PCR. The study's processing was this. The number of nucleated cells in each sample was estimated by amplification of reference gene primers within the assay. Sequence reads were collapsed and filtered to measure the absolute abundance of every unique TCRbeta CDR3 rearrangement. For each sample, productive Simpson clonality was calculated as the square root of Simpson's diversity index across productive rearrangements. Not all clones reach the TCRdb copy of this immuneACCESS table, which keeps in-frame sequences only. Checked studies attribute under half of the gap to unresolved V genes and leave the rest unexplained. V and J calls and clone size are copied from that table; D and trimming were computed from the DNA. For this sample there are fewer than 90,000 clones; about 90% appear just once. Jointly, the top ten make up around a sixth of the sample.

V is pruned by 3 bases and J by 8 bases, leaving 3 bases of the junction without a gene match. The CDR3 runs 13 residues from the cysteine to the phenylalanine. Solely the CDR3 DNA is kept, with 39 bases framed from the first base. The sequenced sample consisted of peripheral blood. This TCR was sampled from a man at least 80 years old in a cohort sampled during active COVID-19. This chain is built from TRBV12-3 or TRBV12-4 and TRBJ2-1; 8 bases in the junction line up with TRBD2. In nucleotides, the sequence is TGTGCCAGCAGTTTCCGGGGGGGCGATGAGCAGTTCTTC. It codes for CASSFRGGDEQFF.